This TCR beta chain originates from a study of cytomegalovirus exposure and HLA in healthy donors. Overall study results and limits: A previous analysis found most TCR beta V segments productive roughly 87% or roughly 30% of the time. Investigators reported approximately 170 TCR beta chains as tied to cytomegalovirus.

Healthy bone marrow donors formed the donor group. Regarding this clone: Antigen specificity is unknown.

Germline CDR1 SEHNR, CDR2 FQNEAQ (reference sequence). There are 14 residues in the CDR3. Trimming removed 2 bases from V and 4 bases from J, with 9 bases in between. PCR was performed using 60 Vbeta and 13 Jbeta primers. The method was immunoSEQ multiplex PCR; TCRdb's version includes in-frame clones alone and lacks a portion of them. The data contain some 130,000 clones, roughly 78% of them singletons. Specimen: PBMCs. The chain links TRBV7-9 to TRBJ2-1; weak D call: TRBD2 (5 bases). The clonotype originates from a man aged 35 to 55 in good health and CMV-seropositive. This CDR3 reads CASSLIGVYNEQFF. For the CDR3, the DNA is TGTGCCAGCAGCTTAATCGGGGTTTACAATGAGCAGTTCTTC. Drawing the rest from reference TRBV7-9 and TRBJ2-1, the complete variable domain is DTGVSQNPRHKITKRGQNVTFRCDPISEHNRLYWYRQTLGQGPEFLTYFQNEAQLEKSRLLSDRFSAERPKGSFSTLEIQRTEQGDSAMYLCASSLIGVYNEQFFGPGTRLTVL.